The source of this TCR beta chain is a study of blood T cell repertoires in COVID-19. Worth noting for this clone: Other DNA sequences within the sample encode an identical CDR3.

The repertoire was sequenced with immunoSEQ multiplex PCR; TCRdb's copy has only in-frame clones and lacks some. The profile shows more than 200,000 clones, just over 85% of them singletons. This TCR came from a man aged 35 to 55 who had recovered from COVID-19. Sequencing was performed on PBMCs or T cells enriched from blood (not recorded which).

The CDR3 DNA reads as TGTGCCAGCAGGGACAGTGTAAACACTGAAGCTTTCTTT. Translation: CASRDSVNTEAFF. V usage is TRBV2 and J usage is TRBJ1-1; D is perhaps TRBD1 (6 bases). The V gene's germline CDR1 is SNHLY and CDR2 FYNNEI. The V and J ends lost 6 bases and 2 bases respectively, with 10 bases between them. CDR3 length: 13 residues.